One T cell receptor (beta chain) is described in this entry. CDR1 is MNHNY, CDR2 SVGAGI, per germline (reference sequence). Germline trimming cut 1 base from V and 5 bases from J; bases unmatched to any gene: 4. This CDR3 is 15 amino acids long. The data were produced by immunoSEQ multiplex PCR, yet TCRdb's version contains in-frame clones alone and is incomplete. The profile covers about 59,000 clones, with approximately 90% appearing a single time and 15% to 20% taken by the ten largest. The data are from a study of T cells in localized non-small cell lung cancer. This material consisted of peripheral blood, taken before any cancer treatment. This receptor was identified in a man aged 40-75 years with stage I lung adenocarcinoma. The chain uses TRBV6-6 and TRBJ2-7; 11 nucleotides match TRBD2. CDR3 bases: TGTGCCAGCAGTTACTTAGCGGGAGGGAACGACGAGCAGTACTTC. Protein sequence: CASSYLAGGNDEQYF.